The TCR beta chain under discussion was sequenced for a study of CD8 T cells in ankylosing spondylitis. Findings and caveats of the study: Seemingly distinctive of ankylosing spondylitis blood was a TCR beta motif formed by eight highly homologous variants. Certain motif variants had earlier appeared in reactive arthritis synovial fluid and blood.

The authors made TCR beta libraries by quantitative 5'-RACE with molecular barcodes. TCRdb redid the calling of the 5' RACE reads with MiXCR, one entry per CDR3 protein. The sample has about 540,000 distinct CDR3 sequences; 9.5% to 15% are singletons. With 5 bases removed from V and 6 bases from J, the gap between germline ends came to 8 bases. This CDR3 comprises 11 residues. Germline CDR1 is PRHDT and CDR2 is FYEKMQ (reference sequence). This clonotype turned up a few times. Antigen specificity is unknown. The chain has TRBV13 and TRBJ2-7; D gene unclear. The source material was blood, either unsorted or a sorted T cell fraction (not recorded which). This TCR came from a male donor with ankylosing spondylitis. In DNA form, the CDR3 reads TGTGCCAGCAGCGATCGTGGCGAGCAGTACTTC. Encoded protein: CASSDRGEQYF. The entire variable domain, with the rest obtained from reference TRBV13 and TRBJ2-7, is as follows: AAGVIQSPRHLIKEKRETATLKCYPIPRHDTVYWYQQGPGQDPQFLISFYEKMQSDKGSIPDRFSAQQFSDYHSELNMSSLELGDSALYFCASSDRGEQYFGPGTRLTVT.